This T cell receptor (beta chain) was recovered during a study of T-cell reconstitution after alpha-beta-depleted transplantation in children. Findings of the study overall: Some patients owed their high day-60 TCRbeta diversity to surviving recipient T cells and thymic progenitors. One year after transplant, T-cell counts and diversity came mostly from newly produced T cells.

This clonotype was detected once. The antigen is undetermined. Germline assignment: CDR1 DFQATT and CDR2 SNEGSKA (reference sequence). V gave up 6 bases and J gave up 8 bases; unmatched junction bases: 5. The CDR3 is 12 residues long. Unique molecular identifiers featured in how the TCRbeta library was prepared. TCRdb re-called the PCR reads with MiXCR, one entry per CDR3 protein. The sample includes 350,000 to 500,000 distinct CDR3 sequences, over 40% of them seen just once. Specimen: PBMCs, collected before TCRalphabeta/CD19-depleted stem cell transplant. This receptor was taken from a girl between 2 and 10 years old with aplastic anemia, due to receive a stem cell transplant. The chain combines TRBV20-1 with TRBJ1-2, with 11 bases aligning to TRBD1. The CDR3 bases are TGCAGTGCCGGGGGACAGGGGGTAGGCTACACCTTC. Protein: CSAGGQGVGYTF.